The 10 T cell receptor beta chains below were found in one sample sequenced in a study of T cells in Graves' hyperthyroidism and ophthalmopathy. RNA transcripts served as the template for amplifying TCR beta CDR3 regions. The HTBI primer set drove a first-round RT-PCR of the TCR CDR3. Via MiXCR, TCRdb re-called the multiplex PCR reads, giving one row per CDR3 protein. Of more than 300,000 distinct CDR3 sequences listed, more than 11% are singletons. The material sequenced was blood. The receptors come from a woman aged 55-69 years with Graves' hyperthyroidism.

The sample holds many counts of this clonotype. The chain combines TRBV20-1 with TRBJ2-1; 10 bases fit TRBD2. Germline V CDR1 and CDR2: DFQATT, SNEGSKA (reference sequence). The V and J ends lost 0 bases and 8 bases, in that order; junction bases with no gene match: 4. The CDR3 sequence is 14 residues long. CDR3 protein: CSAREAGGPDEQFF. CDR3 DNA: TGCAGTGCTAGAGAAGCGGGAGGGCCCGATGAGCAGTTCTTC.

This clonotype was detected only a few times. The rearrangement joins TRBV29-1 to TRBJ1-5, with D perhaps TRBD1 (5 bases). The ends were cut back, 6 bases at V and 2 bases at J, with 11 bases in the middle. CDR3 length equals 13 residues. Germline lookup yields CDR1 SQVTM and CDR2 ANQGSEA. The CDR3 sequence is CSVGGDGNQPQHF. DNA of the CDR3: TGCAGCGTGGGAGGGGACGGCAATCAGCCCCAGCATTTT.

A few counts support this clonotype. The V gene is TRBV6-1, the J gene TRBJ2-2; 11 bases agree with TRBD2. This CDR3 spans 16 amino acids. Trimming cost V 6 bases and J 6 bases; bases outside gene matches: 9. Germline-derived CDR1 and CDR2 are MNHNS and SASEGT. DNA for the CDR3: TGTGCCAGCAGGAAGGGTAGCGGGAGGGCCCCCGGGGAGCTGTTTTTT. Its translation: CASRKGSGRAPGELFF.

There are many counts of this clonotype. The chain recombines TRBV6-1 with TRBJ2-1; 9 bases align to TRBD2. The V gene's germline CDR1 is MNHNS and CDR2 SASEGT. The CDR3 consists of 16 residues. Trimming at V came to 3 bases and at J to 0 bases, leaving 3 bases not matched to a gene. The CDR3 DNA sequence: TGTGCCAGCAGTGAGATTAGCGGGAGCTCCTACAATGAGCAGTTCTTC. The encoded protein is CASSEISGSSYNEQFF.

This clonotype was found many times. The chain is built from TRBV6-5 and TRBJ2-1, with D unresolved. This CDR3 comprises 15 residues. Germline assignment: CDR1 MNHEY and CDR2 SVGAGI. Trimming removed 2 bases at V and 5 bases at J, with 13 bases between. The CDR3 loop reads CASSYNTQFNNEQFF. Here the CDR3 DNA reads TGTGCCAGCAGTTACAACACGCAATTTAACAATGAGCAGTTCTTC.

Ten or more counts support this clonotype. DNA for the CDR3: TGTGCCAGCTCACCACCCGGGAGAAACTCCTACGAGCAGTACTTC. Residues: CASSPPGRNSYEQYF. V and J are TRBV18 and TRBJ2-7; TRBD2 might be the D (6 bases). The CDR3 runs to 15 residues. Germline V gene lookup returns CDR1 KGHSH and CDR2 LQKENI. V was cut by 0 bases and J by 0 bases, with 9 bases left in between.

There are a few counts of this clonotype. This sequence may be a read error, since a much larger clone differs from it by one base. The V and J genes are TRBV3-1 and TRBJ2-7; maybe TRBD2 (6 bases). The V gene's germline CDR1 is LGHDT and CDR2 YNNKEL (reference sequence). CDR3 length: 15 residues. The V end was cut by 4 bases, the J end by 2 bases, with 15 bases between. The CDR3 sequence: CASSRQGGSTYEQYF. The CDR3 DNA reads TGTGCCAGCAGCCGGCAGGGAGGCTCGACCTACGAGCAGTACTTC.

The table lists this clonotype with many counts. The gene calls are TRBV30 and TRBJ2-5; D not certain. CDR1 GTSNPN and CDR2 SVGIG come from the germline V gene (reference sequence). With 0 bases removed from V and 5 bases from J, the gap between germline ends came to 10 bases. This CDR3 is 13 amino acids long. CDR3 sequence reads: CAWSVSRLETQYF. The CDR3 DNA reads TGTGCCTGGAGTGTCAGCAGGCTGGAGACCCAGTACTTC.

This clonotype appeared many times. V gene TRBV2 combines with J gene TRBJ1-1; D not resolved. V lost 7 bases and J lost 2, with 14 bases in between. Germline-derived CDR1 and CDR2 are SNHLY and FYNNEI. There are 14 residues in the CDR3. The CDR3 DNA reads as TGTGCCAGCACCCCTATCCGGGTAAACACTGAAGCTTTCTTT. It codes for CASTPIRVNTEAFF.

This clonotype was found many times. The CDR3: CASSIVGRVLNTQYF. For the CDR3, the DNA is TGTGCCAGTAGTATCGTCGGGAGGGTGTTAAATACGCAGTATTTT. V and J are TRBV19 and TRBJ2-3; 8 nucleotides match TRBD2. The V gene's germline CDR1 is LNHDA and CDR2 SQIVND (reference sequence). J was trimmed by 7 bases and V by 3 bases; bases with no gene match: 9. The CDR3 extends over 15 amino acids.